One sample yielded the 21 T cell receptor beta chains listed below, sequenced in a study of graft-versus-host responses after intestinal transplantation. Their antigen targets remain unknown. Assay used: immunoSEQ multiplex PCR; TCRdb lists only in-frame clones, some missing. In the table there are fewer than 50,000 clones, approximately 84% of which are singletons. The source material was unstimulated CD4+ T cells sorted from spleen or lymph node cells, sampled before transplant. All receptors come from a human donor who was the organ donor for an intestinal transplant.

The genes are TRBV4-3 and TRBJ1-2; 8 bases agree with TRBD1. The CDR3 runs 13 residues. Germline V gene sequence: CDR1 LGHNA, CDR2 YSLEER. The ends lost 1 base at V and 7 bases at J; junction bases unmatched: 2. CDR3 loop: CASSQGTGFGYTF. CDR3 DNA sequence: TGCGCCAGCAGCCAAGGGACAGGGTTTGGCTACACCTTC.

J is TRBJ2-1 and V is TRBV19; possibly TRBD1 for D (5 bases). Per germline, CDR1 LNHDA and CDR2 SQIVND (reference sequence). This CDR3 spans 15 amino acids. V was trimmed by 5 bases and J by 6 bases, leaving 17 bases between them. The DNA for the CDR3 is TGTGCCAGTAGTGCCCCCCAGGGCGGCATCAATGAGCAGTTCTTC. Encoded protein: CASSAPQGGINEQFF.

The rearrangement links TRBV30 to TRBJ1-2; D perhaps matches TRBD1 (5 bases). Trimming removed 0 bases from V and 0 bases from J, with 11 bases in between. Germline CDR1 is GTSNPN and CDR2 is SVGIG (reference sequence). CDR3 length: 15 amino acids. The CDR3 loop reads CAWSVRHRTNYGYTF. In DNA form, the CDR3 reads TGTGCCTGGAGTGTACGGCACAGGACTAACTATGGCTACACCTTC.

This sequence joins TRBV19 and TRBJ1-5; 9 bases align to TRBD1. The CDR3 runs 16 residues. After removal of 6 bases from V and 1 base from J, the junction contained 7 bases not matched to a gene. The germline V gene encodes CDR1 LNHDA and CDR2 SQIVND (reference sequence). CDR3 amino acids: CASSPPGTGSNQPQHF. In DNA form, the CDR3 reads TGTGCCAGTAGCCCTCCTGGGACAGGGAGCAATCAGCCCCAGCATTTT.

The CDR3 bases are TGTGCCAGCAGCTTAGAAGGGAGGCCCAATTCACCCCTCCACTTT. This sequence encodes CASSLEGRPNSPLHF. The chain links TRBV7-2 to TRBJ1-6; the D is unclear. Deletions cut 1 base from V and 7 bases from J, with 11 bases between. The germline CDR1 and CDR2 sequences are SGHTA and FQGNSA. There are 15 residues in the CDR3.

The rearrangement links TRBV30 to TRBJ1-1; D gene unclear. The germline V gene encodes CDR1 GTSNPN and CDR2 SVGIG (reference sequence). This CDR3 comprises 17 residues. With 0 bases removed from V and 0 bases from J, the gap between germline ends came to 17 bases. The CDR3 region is CAWSVWEGIGMNTEAFF. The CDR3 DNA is TGTGCCTGGAGTGTATGGGAGGGAATCGGGATGAACACTGAAGCTTTCTTT.

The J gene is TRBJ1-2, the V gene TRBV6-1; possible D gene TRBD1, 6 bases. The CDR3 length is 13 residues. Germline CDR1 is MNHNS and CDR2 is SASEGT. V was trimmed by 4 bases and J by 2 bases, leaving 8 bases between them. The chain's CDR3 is CASSGGLNYGYTF. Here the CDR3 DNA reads TGTGCCAGCAGTGGGGGGCTGAACTATGGCTACACCTTC.

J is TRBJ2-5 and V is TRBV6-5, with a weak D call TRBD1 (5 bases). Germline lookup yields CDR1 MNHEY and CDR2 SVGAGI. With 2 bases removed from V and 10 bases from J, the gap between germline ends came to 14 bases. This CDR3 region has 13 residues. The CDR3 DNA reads TGTGCCAGCAGTTACACACCTGAGGACAACCAGTACTTC. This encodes CASSYTPEDNQYF.

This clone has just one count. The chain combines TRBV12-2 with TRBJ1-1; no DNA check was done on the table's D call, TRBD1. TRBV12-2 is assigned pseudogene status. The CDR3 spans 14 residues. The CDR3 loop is CASRPDRGQTEAFF. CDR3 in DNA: TGTGCAAGTCGCCCGGACAGGGGGCAGACTGAAGCTTTCTTT.

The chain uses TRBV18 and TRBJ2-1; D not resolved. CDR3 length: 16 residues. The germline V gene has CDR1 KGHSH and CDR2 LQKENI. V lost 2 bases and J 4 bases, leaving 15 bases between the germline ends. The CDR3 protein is CASSPKAGGGYNEQFF. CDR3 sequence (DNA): TGTGCCAGCTCACCAAAGGCTGGCGGCGGATACAATGAGCAGTTCTTC. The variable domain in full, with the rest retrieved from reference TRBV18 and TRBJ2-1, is NAGVMQNPRHLVRRRGQEARLRCSPMKGHSHVYWYRQLPEEGLKFMVYLQKENIIDESGMPKERFSAEFPKEGPSILRIQQVVRGDSAAYFCASSPKAGGGYNEQFFGPGTRLTVL.

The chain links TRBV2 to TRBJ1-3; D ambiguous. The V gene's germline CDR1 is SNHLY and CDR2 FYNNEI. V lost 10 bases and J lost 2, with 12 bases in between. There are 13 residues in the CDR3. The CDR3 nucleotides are TGTGCCATCGCAGAAACCCCTGGAAACACCATATATTTT. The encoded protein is CAIAETPGNTIYF.

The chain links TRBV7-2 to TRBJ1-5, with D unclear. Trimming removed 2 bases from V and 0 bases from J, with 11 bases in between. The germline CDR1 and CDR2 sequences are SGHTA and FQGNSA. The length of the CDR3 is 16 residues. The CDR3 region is CASSLKHTDSNQPQHF. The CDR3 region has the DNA TGTGCCAGCAGCTTAAAGCACACCGATAGCAATCAGCCCCAGCATTTT. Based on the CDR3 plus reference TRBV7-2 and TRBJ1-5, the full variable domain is GAGVSQSPSNKVTEKGKDVELRCDPISGHTALYWYRQSLGQGLEFLIYFQGNSAPDKSGLPSDRFSAERTGGSVSTLTIQRTQQEDSAVYLCASSLKHTDSNQPQHFGDGTRLSIL.

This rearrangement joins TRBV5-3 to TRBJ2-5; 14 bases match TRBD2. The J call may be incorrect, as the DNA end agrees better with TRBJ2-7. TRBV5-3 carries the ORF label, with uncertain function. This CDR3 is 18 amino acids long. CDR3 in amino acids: CARSGLGTSGRTSYEQYF. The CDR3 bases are TGTGCCAGAAGCGGCCTTGGGACTAGCGGGAGAACTTCCTACGAGCAGTACTTC.

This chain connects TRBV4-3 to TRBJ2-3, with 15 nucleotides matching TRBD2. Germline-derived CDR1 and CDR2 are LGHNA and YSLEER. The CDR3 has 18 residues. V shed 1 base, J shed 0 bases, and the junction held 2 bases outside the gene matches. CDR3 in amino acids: CASSQGTSGGASTDTQYF. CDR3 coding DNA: TGCGCCAGCAGCCAAGGGACTAGCGGGGGGGCTAGCACAGATACGCAGTATTTT.

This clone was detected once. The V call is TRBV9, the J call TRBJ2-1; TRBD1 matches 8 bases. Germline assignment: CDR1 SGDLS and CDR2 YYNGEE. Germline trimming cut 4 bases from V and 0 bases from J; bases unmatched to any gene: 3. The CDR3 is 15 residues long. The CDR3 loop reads CASSSGTGSYNEQFF. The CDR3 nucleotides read TGTGCCAGCAGCTCCGGGACAGGCTCCTACAATGAGCAGTTCTTC.

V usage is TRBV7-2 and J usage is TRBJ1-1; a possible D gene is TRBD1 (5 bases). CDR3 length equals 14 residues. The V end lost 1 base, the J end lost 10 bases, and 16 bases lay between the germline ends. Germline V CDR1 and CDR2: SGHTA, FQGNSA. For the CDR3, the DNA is TGTGCCAGCAGCTTAGATGGATCCGTAAGGGGAGCTTTCTTT. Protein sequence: CASSLDGSVRGAFF. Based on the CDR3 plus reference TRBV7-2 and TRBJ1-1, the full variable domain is GAGVSQSPSNKVTEKGKDVELRCDPISGHTALYWYRQSLGQGLEFLIYFQGNSAPDKSGLPSDRFSAERTGGSVSTLTIQRTQQEDSAVYLCASSLDGSVRGAFFGQGTRLTVV.

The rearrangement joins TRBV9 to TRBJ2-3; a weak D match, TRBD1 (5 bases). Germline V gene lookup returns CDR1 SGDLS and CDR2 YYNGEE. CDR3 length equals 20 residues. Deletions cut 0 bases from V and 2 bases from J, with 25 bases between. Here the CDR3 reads CASSVDPFWGRGYDTDTQYF. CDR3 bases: TGTGCCAGCAGCGTAGACCCATTTTGGGGAAGGGGCTATGACACAGATACGCAGTATTTT.

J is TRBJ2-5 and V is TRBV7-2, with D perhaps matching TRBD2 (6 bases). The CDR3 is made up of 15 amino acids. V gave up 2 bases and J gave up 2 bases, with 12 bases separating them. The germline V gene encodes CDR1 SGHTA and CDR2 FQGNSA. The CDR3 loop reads CASSLSGRGQETQYF. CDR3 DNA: TGTGCCAGCAGCTTAAGTGGGCGGGGTCAAGAGACCCAGTACTTC.

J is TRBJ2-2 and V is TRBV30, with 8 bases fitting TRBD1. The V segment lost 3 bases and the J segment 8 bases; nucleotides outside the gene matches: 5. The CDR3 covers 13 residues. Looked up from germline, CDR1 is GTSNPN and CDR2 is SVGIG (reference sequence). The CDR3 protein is CAWRDRAAGELFF. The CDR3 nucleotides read TGTGCCTGGAGGGACAGGGCTGCGGGGGAGCTGTTTTTT. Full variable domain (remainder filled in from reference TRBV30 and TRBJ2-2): SQTIHQWPATLVQPVGSPLSLECTVEGTSNPNLYWYRQAAGRGLQLLFYSVGIGQISSEVPQNLSASRPQDRQFILSSKKLLLSDSGFYLCAWRDRAAGELFFGEGSRLTVL.

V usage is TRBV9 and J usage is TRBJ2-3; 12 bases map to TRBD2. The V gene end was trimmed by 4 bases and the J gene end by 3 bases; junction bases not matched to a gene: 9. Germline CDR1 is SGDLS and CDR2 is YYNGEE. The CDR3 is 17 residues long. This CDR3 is CASSIGLAGKYTDTQYF. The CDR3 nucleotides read TGTGCCAGCAGCATCGGACTAGCGGGAAAGTATACAGATACGCAGTATTTT.

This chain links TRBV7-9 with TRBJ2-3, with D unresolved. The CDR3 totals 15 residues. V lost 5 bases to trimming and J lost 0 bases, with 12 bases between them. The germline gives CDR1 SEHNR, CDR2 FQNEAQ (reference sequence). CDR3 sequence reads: CASSRTPGSTDTQYF. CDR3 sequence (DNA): TGTGCCAGCAGCCGTACCCCCGGGAGCACAGATACGCAGTATTTT. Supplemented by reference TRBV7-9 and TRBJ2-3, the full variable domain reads DTGVSQNPRHKITKRGQNVTFRCDPISEHNRLYWYRQTLGQGPEFLTYFQNEAQLEKSRLLSDRFSAERPKGSFSTLEIQRTEQGDSAMYLCASSRTPGSTDTQYFGPGTRLTVL.